The rows below give T cell receptor beta chains drawn from one sample of a study of radiation and T cells in renal cell carcinoma. Sequenced by immunoSEQ multiplex PCR; TCRdb stores in-frame clones only, minus some. The sample has some 130,000 clones, 75% to 90% seen once. This sample comprised blood, obtained from a patient whose treatment included radiotherapy and nephrectomy. The receptor set was obtained from an older woman with renal cell carcinoma. Each CDR3 is given without its conserved first and last residue.

v_gene	j_gene	CDR3aa
TRBV6-6	TRBJ1-1	ASSGQMGSPEAF
TRBV6-5	TRBJ2-7	ASSYSAGLSYEQY
TRBV2	TRBJ1-6	ASSEETENSPLH
TRBV23-1	TRBJ2-7	ASSQLSFLDRRSYEQY
TRBV27	TRBJ2-2	ASSLDGLLTGELF
TRBV28	TRBJ1-6	AGGTGGYNSPLH
TRBV5-4	TRBJ2-5	ASSFSQGSQETQY
TRBV11-2	TRBJ2-1	ASSSRGSSYNEQF
TRBV19	TRBJ1-1	ASRMGQLNTEAF
TRBV4-2	TRBJ2-7	ASSQPGVYEQY
TRBV18	TRBJ2-7	ASSPQDGNEQY
TRBV7-9	TRBJ2-2	ASSSQPSGANTGELF
TRBV5-6	TRBJ1-6	ASSLNRGAVSSPLH
TRBV7-2	TRBJ2-5	ASSPLGGGRETQY
TRBV9	TRBJ1-1	ASSVESGLNTEAF
TRBV5-4	TRBJ2-1	ASSQPGQRNEQF
TRBV6-4	TRBJ2-3	ASSEAGGPTDTQY
TRBV29-1	TRBJ2-7	SVEVGAYEQY
TRBV7-2	TRBJ2-5	ASSPGDHRETQY
TRBV6-5	TRBJ2-1	ASSPGLPEYNEQF
TRBV6-5	TRBJ2-7	ASSYGEGAEQY
TRBV28	TRBJ1-1	ASSFLYTEAF
TRBV5-6	TRBJ1-5	ASSWGPNQPQH
TRBV4-3	TRBJ1-3	ASSQMVGGLDGNTIY
TRBV6-5	TRBJ2-7	ASSRAGGPYEQY
TRBV4-3	TRBJ1-2	ASSQDRAGGYGYT
TRBV6-1	TRBJ1-6	ASSETSTLGTLYSPLH
TRBV6-6	TRBJ1-1	ASSHSTGGGEAF
TRBV11-2	TRBJ2-3	ASSMITDTQY
TRBV2	TRBJ2-1	ASSEALGGGRAI
TRBV2	TRBJ2-7	ASRAFGLDYEQY
TRBV2	TRBJ2-7	ASNPASGPSYEQY
TRBV10-3	TRBJ1-1	AISDLGTPGVNTEAF
TRBV5-1	TRBJ2-7	ASSYFSGTAHEQY
TRBV5-5	TRBJ2-2	ASSLVGTGDTGELF
TRBV4-3	TRBJ1-5	ASSQEFRVSQPQH
TRBV6-1	TRBJ2-1	ASSAYGRDYNEQF
TRBV9	TRBJ1-4	ASSVGAGTGVGRELF
TRBV9	TRBJ1-1	ASSPHRGFTSDTEAF
TRBV6-6	TRBJ2-7	ASSLHHGPSYEQY
TRBV4-1	TRBJ1-2	ASSQVGGGPNYGYT
TRBV7-9	TRBJ1-6	ASSLNRQEPLH
TRBV5-1	TRBJ2-6	ASSLRVGANVLT
TRBV28	TRBJ2-5	ASSLSGRAQETQY
TRBV28	TRBJ1-2	ASSLGDRGGLGYT
TRBV7-3	TRBJ2-1	ASSLRGETAVRNEQF
TRBV28	TRBJ2-7	ASRLAGGLYEQY
TRBV6-1	TRBJ1-2	ASSGGQGARISYGYT
TRBV9	TRBJ1-2	ASSLRTGGDGYT
TRBV5-1	TRBJ2-2	ASSPRLAGNTGELF
TRBV5-6	TRBJ1-2	ASSSDGNRTYGYT